A selection of T cell receptor beta chains follows, all from one sample in a study of T cell repertoires in cytomegalovirus infection. TCRdb redid the calling of the reads with MiXCR, one entry per CDR3 protein. The sample yields roughly 230,000 distinct CDR3 sequences, about a sixth seen once. Sequencing used CD8+ T cells from PBMCs. These receptors came from a human donor in good health (CMV status not recorded). Some clones in this sample may be carry-over from other donors' samples. CDR3s include the opening cysteine and the closing phenylalanine or tryptophan. Fields, in order: J gene, V gene, D gene, clone size, CDR3 protein, CDR3 DNA. A D gene is named only where the DNA matches it firmly. Part of the rows lack a size; the others show once, few, many or a class for expanded clones.

TRBJ1-2,TRBV7-9,.,few,CASSLAVDLWSYTF,TGTGCCAGCAGCTTAGCGGTGGATTTATGGAGCTACACCTTC
TRBJ2-2,TRBV14,TRBD2,.,CASSQDLGIAGPNTGELFF,TGTGCCAGCAGCCAAGATCTTGGGATAGCGGGGCCGAACACCGGGGAGCTGTTTTTT
TRBJ1-5,TRBV19,.,many,CASKNEAWGNQPQHF,TGTGCCAGTAAGAACGAAGCGTGGGGCAATCAGCCCCAGCATTTT
TRBJ2-1,TRBV6-6,TRBD2,.,CASSRSSGPNEQFF,TGTGCCAGCAGTAGGTCTAGCGGCCCCAATGAGCAGTTCTTC
TRBJ2-2,TRBV5-1,TRBD1,few,CASSGTGVNTGELFF,TGCGCCAGCAGCGGGACAGGGGTAAACACCGGGGAGCTGTTTTTT
TRBJ2-3,TRBV27,TRBD2,few,CASRPMSGGLLDTQYF,TGTGCCAGCAGGCCCATGAGCGGGGGGTTGTTGGATACGCAGTATTTT
TRBJ1-2,TRBV4-1,TRBD1,few,CASSHPDGGTGHYGYTF,TGCGCCAGCAGCCATCCCGATGGGGGGACAGGGCACTATGGCTACACCTTC
TRBJ1-6,TRBV4-1,.,.,CASSQSAGSPLHF,TGCGCCAGCAGCCAATCGGCGGGATCACCCCTCCACTTT
TRBJ1-2,TRBV6-4,TRBD1,few,CASSDSRDRVDGYTF,TGTGCCAGCAGTGACTCCAGGGACAGGGTGGATGGCTACACCTTC
TRBJ1-5,TRBV20-1,TRBD1,few,CSATGGLYQPQHF,TGCAGTGCTACAGGGGGCTTGTATCAGCCCCAGCATTTT
TRBJ1-1,TRBV29-1,.,once,CSERAGDCTEAFF,TGCAGCGAAAGAGCAGGGGATTGCACTGAAGCTTTCTTT
TRBJ2-3,TRBV20-1,.,.,CSALGQLYTDTQYF,TGCAGTGCCCTCGGACAGCTCTACACAGATACGCAGTATTTT
TRBJ1-1,TRBV2,.,few,CASSEVGMNTEAFF,TGTGCCAGCAGTGAGGTGGGGATGAACACTGAAGCTTTCTTT
TRBJ2-7,TRBV28,.,many,CASSPPGTYEQYF,TGTGCCAGCAGTCCCCCCGGAACCTACGAGCAGTACTTC
TRBJ2-7,TRBV19,TRBD1,many,CATGQGASYEQYF,TGTGCCACTGGACAGGGGGCCTCCTACGAGCAGTACTTC
TRBJ2-7,TRBV20-1,TRBD2,.,CSARGGLAGGSSSYEQYF,TGCAGTGCTAGAGGGGGACTAGCGGGGGGTTCCAGCTCCTACGAGCAGTACTTC
TRBJ2-2,TRBV20-1,.,few,CSAREISQGSTGELFF,TGCAGTGCTAGAGAGATAAGCCAGGGTAGTACCGGGGAGCTGTTTTTT
TRBJ2-7,TRBV14,.,few,CASSHGRATSYEQYF,TGTGCCAGCAGCCACGGCAGAGCCACCTCCTACGAGCAGTACTTC
TRBJ2-1,TRBV18,TRBD2,few,CASSPPGLDYNEQFF,TGTGCCAGCTCACCTCCGGGACTAGACTACAATGAGCAGTTCTTC
TRBJ2-7,TRBV7-9,.,few,CASSPGFSPYEQYF,TGTGCCAGCAGCCCCGGGTTCAGCCCCTACGAGCAGTACTTC
TRBJ2-3,TRBV7-2,.,many,CASSLGALLTDTQYF,TGTGCCAGCAGCTTAGGGGCCCTACTCACAGATACGCAGTATTTT
TRBJ1-5,TRBV5-1,.,.,CASSEEGGVNQPQHF,TGCGCCAGCTCGGAGGAGGGCGGAGTGAATCAGCCCCAGCATTTT
TRBJ1-1,TRBV10-3,.,few,CAISKAGSSEAFF,TGTGCCATCAGTAAAGCAGGGAGTAGTGAAGCTTTCTTT
TRBJ2-3,TRBV7-2,TRBD2,once,CASSLVVGGGTDTQYF,TGTGCCAGCAGCTTAGTCGTGGGGGGGGGCACAGATACGCAGTATTTT
TRBJ2-7,TRBV4-2,.,.,CASSQVVASSYEQYF,TGTGCCAGCAGCCAAGTTGTGGCTAGTTCCTACGAGCAGTACTTC
TRBJ2-3,TRBV12-3/TRBV12-4,TRBD2,.,CASSLLAGGGSTDTQYF,TGTGCCAGCAGTCTACTAGCGGGGGGAGGGAGCACAGATACGCAGTATTTT
TRBJ1-1,TRBV14,.,.,CASSQERPPGTTNTEAFF,TGTGCCAGCAGCCAAGAGAGACCCCCAGGGACAACGAACACTGAAGCTTTCTTT
TRBJ2-7,TRBV20-1,.,.,CSAIDRSRSYEQYF,TGCAGTGCTATAGACAGGAGTCGCTCCTACGAGCAGTACTTC
TRBJ2-1,TRBV12-3/TRBV12-4,.,.,CASSSSGTINEQFF,TGTGCCAGCAGTTCCTCCGGGACCATCAATGAGCAGTTCTTC
TRBJ2-1,TRBV7-6,TRBD2,many,CASSRTSGGAYNEQFF,TGTGCCAGCAGCCGGACTAGCGGGGGGGCCTACAATGAGCAGTTCTTC
TRBJ1-1,TRBV7-8,.,many,CASSLVVGLNTEAFF,TGTGCCAGCAGCTTAGTGGTTGGTCTGAACACTGAAGCTTTCTTT
TRBJ1-6,TRBV12-3/TRBV12-4,.,many,CASSLGQTSYNSPLHF,TGTGCCAGCAGTTTAGGACAGACCTCCTATAATTCACCCCTCCACTTT
TRBJ1-1,TRBV4-1,.,many,CASSQSWGTEAFF,TGCGCCAGCAGCCAATCCTGGGGCACTGAAGCTTTCTTT
TRBJ2-7,TRBV28,.,.,CASSLASVRYEQYF,TGTGCCAGCAGTCTAGCGTCTGTGAGGTACGAGCAGTACTTC
TRBJ2-1,TRBV7-9,.,many,CASSLADRSSYNEQFF,TGTGCCAGCAGCTTAGCGGATAGGAGCTCCTACAATGAGCAGTTCTTC
TRBJ2-7,TRBV20-1,TRBD1,.,CSAGQGVYEQYF,TGCAGTGCAGGACAGGGGGTCTACGAGCAGTACTTC
TRBJ1-4,TRBV28,.,.,CASITTGGREKLFF,TGTGCCAGCATTACCACGGGGGGGCGTGAAAAACTGTTTTTT
TRBJ1-5,TRBV6-2/TRBV6-3,TRBD1,.,CASTSGQGGGPMRQPQHF,TGTGCCAGCACATCGGGACAGGGAGGGGGACCGATGAGACAGCCCCAGCATTTT
TRBJ2-5,TRBV19,.,once,CASLSDQETQYF,TGTGCCAGCCTCAGCGACCAAGAGACCCAGTACTTC
TRBJ1-4,TRBV7-9,.,many,CASSPPGPTNEKLFF,TGTGCCAGCAGCCCGCCAGGACCTACTAATGAAAAACTGTTTTTT
TRBJ2-1,TRBV7-6,.,many,CASSLALGRHEQFF,TGTGCCAGCAGCTTAGCGCTGGGGAGGCATGAGCAGTTCTTC